The present T cell receptor (beta chain) was sequenced within a study of T cells in Graves' hyperthyroidism and ophthalmopathy. Study-level points and caveats: Researchers report that a 13 V-J model separated ophthalmopathy from stable hyperthyroidism. Blood shared most expanded thyroid clonotypes above 0.001.

The investigators amplified TCR beta CDR3 regions from RNA transcripts. The HTBI set primed first-round TCR CDR3 RT-PCR. From the multiplex PCR reads, TCRdb called clonotypes with MiXCR, one entry per CDR3 protein. The sample carries 500,000 to 800,000 distinct CDR3 sequences, about 14% recorded once. V was cut by 3 bases and J by 0 bases, with 5 bases left in between. Germline CDR1 and CDR2: DFQATT and SNEGSKA (reference sequence). The length of the CDR3 is 13 residues. This clonotype came up a few times. The target antigen is unknown. For ophthalmopathy patients, the Clinical Activity Score was at least 3 and the NOSPECS grade at least 4; duration was under 3 months. PBMCs were collected from an approximately 9.3 ml volume of fresh peripheral blood.

The sequence came from a woman aged 45-59 years with Graves' ophthalmopathy. The V call is TRBV20-1, the J call TRBJ2-2; D remains ambiguous. The sequencing input was blood. In DNA form, the CDR3 reads TGCAGTGCTAGCGAGTCGAACACCGGGGAGCTGTTTTTT. Amino acids: CSASESNTGELFF.